The next 8 T cell receptor beta chains were all read from a single sample in a study of beta chain features in type 1 diabetes. Investigators reverse transcribed all isolated RNA, so they sequenced expressed TCRB transcripts. The data were produced by immunoSEQ multiplex PCR, yet TCRdb's version contains in-frame clones alone and is incomplete. The data show 350,000 to 400,000 clones, about 16% seen once. The sequenced sample consisted of naive CD4+ T cells from blood. All receptors come from a woman aged 18-30 years in good health.

This clone was seen a handful of times. The V and J genes are TRBV30 and TRBJ2-7; D gene ambiguous. This CDR3 contains 13 residues. The germline V gene encodes CDR1 GTSNPN and CDR2 SVGIG (reference sequence). The ends were cut back, 0 bases at V and 2 bases at J, with 8 bases in the middle. CDR3 protein: CAWSVLSPYEQYF. The DNA of the CDR3 is TGTGCCTGGAGTGTTCTGAGTCCCTACGAGCAGTACTTC.

This chain connects TRBV9 to TRBJ2-1; 13 bases fit TRBD2. This CDR3 has 15 residues. Trimming took 2 bases from V and 7 from J; bases not matched to a gene: 3. The germline gives CDR1 SGDLS, CDR2 YYNGEE. Written as DNA, the CDR3 is TGTGCCAGCAGCGTTACGGGACTAGCGGGAAATGAGCAGTTCTTC. Translating it yields CASSVTGLAGNEQFF.

This clone was detected only a few times. The V call is TRBV15, the J call TRBJ2-3, with D perhaps TRBD2 (5 bases). The CDR3 totals 16 residues. Looked up from germline, CDR1 is LNHNV and CDR2 is YYDKDF (reference sequence). With 0 bases removed from V and 3 bases from J, the gap between germline ends came to 13 bases. The CDR3 sequence: CATSRDLGRWTDTQYF. DNA of the CDR3: TGTGCCACCAGCAGAGATCTTGGGAGATGGACAGATACGCAGTATTTT.

The genes are TRBV11-3 and TRBJ1-1; perhaps TRBD1 as D (6 bases). The ends were cut back, 5 bases at V and 6 bases at J, with 13 bases in the middle. The CDR3 totals 13 residues. Germline V gives CDR1 SGHNT, CDR2 YENEEA. CDR3 sequence reads: CASSLSWTAEAFF. As DNA, the CDR3 is TGTGCCAGCAGCCTGAGCTGGACAGCTGAAGCTTTCTTT.

This clone was counted a few times. The rearrangement links TRBV4-1 to TRBJ2-6; no reliable D call. CDR1 MGHRA and CDR2 YSYEKL come from the germline V gene. This CDR3 contains 16 residues. V was pared by 1 base and J by 0 bases, with 7 bases between. The CDR3 nucleotides are TGCGCCAGCAGCCAAGTCCCATCCTCTGGGGCCAACGTCCTGACTTTC. Amino acids: CASSQVPSSGANVLTF.

The table lists this clone with a few counts. This chain links TRBV30 with TRBJ2-3, with 7 bases that match TRBD1. Germline V gene lookup returns CDR1 GTSNPN and CDR2 SVGIG (reference sequence). V was clipped by 5 bases and J by 8 bases; unmatched bases: 1. There are 10 residues in the CDR3. Here the CDR3 reads CAWAGGTQYF. DNA of the CDR3: TGTGCCTGGGCAGGGGGTACGCAGTATTTT.

This clone was seen a handful of times. The rearrangement links TRBV28 to TRBJ2-7; 15 bases map to TRBD2. Germline loops: CDR1 MDHEN, CDR2 SYDVKM. This CDR3 has 15 residues. V shed 5 bases and J 3 bases; nucleotides not matched to a gene: 2. The CDR3 is CASSGTSGRLYEQYF. The CDR3 nucleotides read TGTGCCAGCAGTGGGACTAGCGGGAGGCTCTACGAGCAGTACTTC.

V is TRBV29-1 and J is TRBJ2-1, with D unresolved. Germline CDR1 reads SQVTM; CDR2 reads ANQGSEA. V lost 4 bases and J lost 4, with 5 bases in between. CDR3 length: 11 residues. In DNA form, the CDR3 reads TGCAGCGTTGGAGGATACAATGAGCAGTTCTTC. Encoded protein: CSVGGYNEQFF.